Following are 5 T cell receptor beta chains from one sample sequenced in a study of cytomegalovirus exposure and HLA in healthy donors. PCR employed 60 Vbeta and 13 Jbeta primers. Produced via immunoSEQ multiplex PCR; TCRdb's table is partial and in-frame only. The specimen's table records some 39,000 clones. The specimen was PBMCs. Receptors were obtained from a male donor in good health and CMV-seronegative.

The V and J genes are TRBV5-3 and TRBJ2-7; 15 bases align to TRBD2. TRBV5-3 is noted as an ORF with a role that remains uncertain. The CDR3 totals 17 residues. With V trimmed by 1 base and J by 5 bases, 7 bases remained unmatched. The CDR3 sequence is CARSLIMGLAGGNEQYF. For the CDR3, the DNA is TGTGCCAGAAGCTTGATCATGGGACTAGCGGGGGGAAACGAGCAGTACTTC.

The chain recombines TRBV20-1 with TRBJ1-2; D gene uncertain. The CDR3 length is 11 residues. The germline V and J ends were trimmed by 5 bases and 6 bases, with 10 bases remaining between them. Per the germline V gene, CDR1 is DFQATT and CDR2 is SNEGSKA (reference sequence). Here the CDR3 reads CSASFGHGYTF. The CDR3 bases are TGCAGTGCTTCCTTTGGGCATGGCTACACCTTC.

V is TRBV7-8 and J is TRBJ1-5; D remains unclear. CDR1 is SGHVS and CDR2 is FQNEAQ in the germline V gene. The V end was cut by 0 bases, the J end by 4 bases, with 19 bases between. The CDR3 length is 18 residues. CDR3 protein: CASSLARSALPGNQPQHF. The CDR3 nucleotides are TGTGCCAGCAGCTTAGCGCGGTCGGCCCTTCCCGGGAATCAGCCCCAGCATTTT.

J is TRBJ2-7 and V is TRBV29-1, with 7 bases lining up with TRBD1. The CDR3 is made up of 12 amino acids. The J segment lost 2 bases and the V segment lost 7 bases, leaving 5 bases of the junction unmatched. CDR1 and CDR2 from the germline V gene are SQVTM and ANQGSEA. The CDR3 bases are TGCAGCGCTAGGACAGGCGCCTACGAGCAGTACTTC. Protein: CSARTGAYEQYF.

The rearrangement links TRBV7-9 to TRBJ1-2; 8 positions agree with TRBD1. Germline V gene data show CDR1 as SEHNR and CDR2 as FQNEAQ (reference sequence). CDR3 length: 13 residues. V gave up 5 bases and J gave up 8 bases; unmatched junction bases: 7. The CDR3 DNA reads as TGTGCCAGCAGCCTCGGACAGGGATGGGGCTACACCTTC. This gives the protein CASSLGQGWGYTF.